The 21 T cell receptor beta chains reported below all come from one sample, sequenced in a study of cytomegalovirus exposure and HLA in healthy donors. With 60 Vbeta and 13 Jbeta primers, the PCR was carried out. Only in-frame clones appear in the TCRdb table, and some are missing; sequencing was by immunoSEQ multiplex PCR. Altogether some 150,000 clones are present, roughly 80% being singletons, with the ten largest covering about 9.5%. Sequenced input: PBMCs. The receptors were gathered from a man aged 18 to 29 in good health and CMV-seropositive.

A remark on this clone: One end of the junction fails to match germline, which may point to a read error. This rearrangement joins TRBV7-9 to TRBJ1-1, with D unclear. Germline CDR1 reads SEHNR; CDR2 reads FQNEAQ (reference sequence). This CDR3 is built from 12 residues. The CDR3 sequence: CSSSVARGKAFF. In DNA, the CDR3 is TGTTCCAGCAGCGTAGCGCGGGGAAAAGCTTTCTTT.

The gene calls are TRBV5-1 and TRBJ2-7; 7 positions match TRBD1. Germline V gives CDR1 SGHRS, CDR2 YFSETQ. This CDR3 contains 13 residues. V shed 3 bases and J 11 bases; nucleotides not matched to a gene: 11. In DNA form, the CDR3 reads TGCGCCAGCAGCTCCGAAGACAGGGTCTCGAAGTACTTC. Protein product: CASSSEDRVSKYF.

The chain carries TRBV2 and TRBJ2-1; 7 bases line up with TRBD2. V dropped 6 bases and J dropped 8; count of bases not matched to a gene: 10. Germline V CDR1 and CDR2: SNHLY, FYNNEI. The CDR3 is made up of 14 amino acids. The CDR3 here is CASSPQAGADEQFF. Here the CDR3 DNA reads TGTGCCAGCAGCCCCCAGGCGGGAGCGGATGAGCAGTTCTTC.

The CDR3 sequence is CASSGDRGRSSNTGELFF. The CDR3 DNA reads as TGTGCCAGCAGCGGAGACAGGGGGCGGTCGAGCAACACCGGGGAGCTGTTTTTT. This chain uses TRBV9 with TRBJ2-2, with 10 bases lining up with TRBD1. The trim removed 3 bases at V and 2 bases at J, leaving 10 bases unmatched. CDR3 length: 18 residues. Germline V gene data show CDR1 as SGDLS and CDR2 as YYNGEE.

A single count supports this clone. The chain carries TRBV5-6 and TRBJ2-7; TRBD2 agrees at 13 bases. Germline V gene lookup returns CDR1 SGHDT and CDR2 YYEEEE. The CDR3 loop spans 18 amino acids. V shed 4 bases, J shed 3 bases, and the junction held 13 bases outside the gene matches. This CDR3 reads CASSRRLAGGSLDYEQYF. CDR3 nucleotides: TGTGCCAGCAGCCGACGACTAGCGGGGGGATCTCTTGACTACGAGCAGTACTTC.

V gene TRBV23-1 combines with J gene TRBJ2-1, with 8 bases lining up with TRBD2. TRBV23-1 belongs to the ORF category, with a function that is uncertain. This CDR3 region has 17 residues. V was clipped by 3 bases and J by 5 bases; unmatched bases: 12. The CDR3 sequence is CASSHPGAGGSHNEQFF. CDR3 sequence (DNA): TGCGCCAGCAGTCACCCCGGGGCGGGAGGTTCCCACAATGAGCAGTTCTTC.

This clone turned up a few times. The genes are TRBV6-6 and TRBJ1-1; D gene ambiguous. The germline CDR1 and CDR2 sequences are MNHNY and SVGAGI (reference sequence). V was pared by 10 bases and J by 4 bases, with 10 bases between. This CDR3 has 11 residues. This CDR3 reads CATAEGTEAFF. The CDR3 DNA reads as TGTGCCACCGCAGAGGGCACTGAAGCTTTCTTT.

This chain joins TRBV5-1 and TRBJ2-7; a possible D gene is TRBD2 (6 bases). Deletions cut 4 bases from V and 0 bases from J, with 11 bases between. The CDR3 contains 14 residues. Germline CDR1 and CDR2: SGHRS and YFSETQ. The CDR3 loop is CASSLDYLSYEQYF. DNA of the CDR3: TGCGCCAGCAGCCTGGACTACCTCTCCTACGAGCAGTACTTC.

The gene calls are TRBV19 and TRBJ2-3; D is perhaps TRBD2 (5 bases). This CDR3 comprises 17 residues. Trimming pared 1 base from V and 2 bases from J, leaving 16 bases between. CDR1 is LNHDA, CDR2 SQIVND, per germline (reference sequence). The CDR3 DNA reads TGTGCCAGTAGTATAGGGAATGGAGCGGCCTACACAGATACGCAGTATTTT. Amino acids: CASSIGNGAAYTDTQYF.

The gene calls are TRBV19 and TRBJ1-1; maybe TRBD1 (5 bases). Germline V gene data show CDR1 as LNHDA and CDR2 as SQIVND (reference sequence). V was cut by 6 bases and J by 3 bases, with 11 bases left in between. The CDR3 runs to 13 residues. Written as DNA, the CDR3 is TGTGCCAGTAGCTACTCAGGGCACACTGAAGCTTTCTTT. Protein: CASSYSGHTEAFF.

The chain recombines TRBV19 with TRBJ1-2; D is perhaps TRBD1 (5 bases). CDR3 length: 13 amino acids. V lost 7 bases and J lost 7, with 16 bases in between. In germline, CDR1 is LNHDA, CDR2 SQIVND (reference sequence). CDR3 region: CASTPFGTTGYTF. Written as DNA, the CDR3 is TGTGCCAGTACCCCCTTTGGGACTACTGGCTACACCTTC.

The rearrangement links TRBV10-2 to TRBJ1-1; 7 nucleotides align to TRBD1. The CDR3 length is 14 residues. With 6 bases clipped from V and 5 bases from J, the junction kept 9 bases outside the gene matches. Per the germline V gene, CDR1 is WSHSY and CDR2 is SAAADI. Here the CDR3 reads CASRLSTGTTEAFF. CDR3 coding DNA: TGCGCCAGCAGACTTTCGACAGGGACGACTGAAGCTTTCTTT.

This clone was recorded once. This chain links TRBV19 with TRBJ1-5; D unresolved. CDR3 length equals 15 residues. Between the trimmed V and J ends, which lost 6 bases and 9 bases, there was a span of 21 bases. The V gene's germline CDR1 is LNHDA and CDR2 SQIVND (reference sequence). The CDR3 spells CASSPGRGELRPQHF. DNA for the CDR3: TGTGCCAGTAGCCCCGGCCGGGGTGAATTACGGCCCCAGCATTTT.

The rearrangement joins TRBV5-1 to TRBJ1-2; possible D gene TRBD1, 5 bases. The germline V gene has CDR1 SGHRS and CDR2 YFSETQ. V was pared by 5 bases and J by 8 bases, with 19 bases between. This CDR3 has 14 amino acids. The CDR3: CASSPTRGAGGYTF. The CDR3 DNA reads TGCGCCAGCAGTCCGACAAGGGGCGCAGGGGGCTACACCTTC.

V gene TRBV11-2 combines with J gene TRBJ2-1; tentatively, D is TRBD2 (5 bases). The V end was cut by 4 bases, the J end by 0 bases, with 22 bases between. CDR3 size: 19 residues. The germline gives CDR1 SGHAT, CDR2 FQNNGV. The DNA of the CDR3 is TGTGCCAGCAGCTCCCTAGTTGGCGGGTCAGCCCGCTCCTACAATGAGCAGTTCTTC. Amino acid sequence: CASSSLVGGSARSYNEQFF.

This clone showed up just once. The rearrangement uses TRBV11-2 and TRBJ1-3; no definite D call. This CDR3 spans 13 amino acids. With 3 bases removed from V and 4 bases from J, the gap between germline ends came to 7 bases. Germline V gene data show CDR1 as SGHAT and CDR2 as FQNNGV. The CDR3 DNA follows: TGTGCCAGCAGCTTCGGGTTGGGAAACACCATATATTTT. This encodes CASSFGLGNTIYF.

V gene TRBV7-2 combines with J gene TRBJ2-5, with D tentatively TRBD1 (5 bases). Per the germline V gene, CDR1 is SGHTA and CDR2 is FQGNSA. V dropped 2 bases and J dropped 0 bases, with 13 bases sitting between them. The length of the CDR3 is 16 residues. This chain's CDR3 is CASSLRGAADQETQYF. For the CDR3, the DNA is TGTGCCAGCAGCTTAAGGGGCGCAGCCGACCAAGAGACCCAGTACTTC. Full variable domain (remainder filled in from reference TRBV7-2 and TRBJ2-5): GAGVSQSPSNKVTEKGKDVELRCDPISGHTALYWYRQSLGQGLEFLIYFQGNSAPDKSGLPSDRFSAERTGGSVSTLTIQRTQQEDSAVYLCASSLRGAADQETQYFGPGTRLLVL.

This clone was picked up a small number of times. For the CDR3, the DNA is TGTGCCAGTAGTATAGCCCTATTTGCGACCACGGGAGAGCAGTTCTTC. Translated: CASSIALFATTGEQFF. The chain combines TRBV19 with TRBJ2-1; perhaps TRBD2 as D (5 bases). Germline V gene data show CDR1 as LNHDA and CDR2 as SQIVND (reference sequence). Trimming took off 1 base at V and 10 bases at J, with 20 bases between the two ends. This CDR3 has 16 amino acids.

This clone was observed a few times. The CDR3 DNA reads TGTGCCAGCAGCTTAGCGGGACACAGGGGGGATGAGCAGTTCTTC. Amino acid sequence: CASSLAGHRGDEQFF. This chain connects TRBV7-9 to TRBJ2-1; 8 bases are a match to TRBD1. CDR3 length equals 15 residues. With V trimmed by 0 bases and J by 8 bases, 6 bases remained unmatched. Germline CDR1 reads SEHNR; CDR2 reads FQNEAQ (reference sequence).

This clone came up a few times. As DNA, the CDR3 is TGTGCCAGCAGCCCTCCTAGGGACAGGGGAAACGAAAAACTGTTTTTT. Encoded protein: CASSPPRDRGNEKLFF. The chain carries TRBV14 and TRBJ1-4, with 10 bases fitting TRBD1. Germline V gene data show CDR1 as SGHDN and CDR2 as FVKESK. This CDR3 is built from 16 residues. The V gene end was trimmed by 4 bases and the J gene end by 8 bases; junction bases not matched to a gene: 10.

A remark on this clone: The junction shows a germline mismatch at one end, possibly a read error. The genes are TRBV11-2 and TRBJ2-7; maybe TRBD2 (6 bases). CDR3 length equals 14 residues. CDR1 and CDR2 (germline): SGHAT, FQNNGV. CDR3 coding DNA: TGCGCCAGCAGCTTGGCGGAGGGACCCTACGAGCAGTACTTC. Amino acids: CASSLAEGPYEQYF.